This is a list of T cell receptor beta chains from one sample in a study of blood T cell repertoires in COVID-19. Libraries were prepared by immunoSEQ multiplex PCR; TCRdb keeps only in-frame clonotypes and omits some of them. The sample consists of 400,000 to 550,000 clones, about 89% of them appearing once. Input material: peripheral blood. The receptors shown here come from a woman aged 30 to 39 with acute or convalescent COVID-19. CDR3s include the opening cysteine and the closing phenylalanine or tryptophan. D genes are given only for firm matches. Clone sizes are given selectively: once, few, many, or a class where the clone is expanded.

d_call clone_size j_call v_call cdr3_nt cdr3_aa
- - TRBJ1-1 TRBV6-1 TGTGCCAGCAGTGAAGCGCTTCGGGGGAGCGCGCAAGCTTTCTTT CASSEALRGSAQAFF
- - TRBJ2-3 TRBV11-2 TGTGCCAGCAGCTTACTCCCTCTATCCACAGATACGCAGTATTTT CASSLLPLSTDTQYF
- - TRBJ1-1 TRBV6-2/TRBV6-3 TGTGCCAGCAGTTACTCGATCCGCGGGACTGAAGCTTTCTTT CASSYSIRGTEAFF
- - TRBJ2-2 TRBV19 TGTGCCAGTAGTATAGGCGCAGGGGACACCGGGGAGCTGTTTTTT CASSIGAGDTGELFF
- - TRBJ2-5 TRBV24-1 TGTGCCACCAGTGATGGGGGACTTGGCCAAGAGACCCAGTACTTC CATSDGGLGQETQYF
- once TRBJ1-1 TRBV28 TGTGCCAGCAGTTTACGTTCGGGGGGCGTTCGCGCTGAAGCTTTCTTT CASSLRSGGVRAEAFF
- - TRBJ2-4 TRBV16 TGTGCCAGCAGCCAAGCACAGAATATCTTAGCCAAAAACATTCAGTACTTC CASSQAQNILAKNIQYF
- - TRBJ2-5 TRBV5-6 TGTGCCAGCAGCCCGGTAGGTAGCGGACAAGAGACCCAGTACTTC CASSPVGSGQETQYF
- - TRBJ2-5 TRBV7-9 TGTGCCAGCAGCCCCTGGACAGAAGAGACCCAGTACTTC CASSPWTEETQYF
- - TRBJ2-3 TRBV7-3 TGTGCCCTTCACGCCAGGGGAACGGCAGATACGCAGTATTTT CALHARGTADTQYF
- - TRBJ1-6 TRBV2 TGTGCCAGCAGCCCCCACGCGACGAGGGTCTCCTATAATTCACCCCTCCACTTT CASSPHATRVSYNSPLHF
- - TRBJ2-4 TRBV7-2 TGTGCCAGCAGCTTAGTAGGGTCAGGGGTGGACATTCAGTACTTC CASSLVGSGVDIQYF
- - TRBJ2-7 TRBV6-2/TRBV6-3 TGTGCCAGCAGCTCGGGGATATACGAGCAGTACTTC CASSSGIYEQYF
TRBD1 - TRBJ1-3 TRBV7-9 TGTGCCACAGGGGGCGCTGGAAACACCATATATTTT CATGGAGNTIYF
TRBD1 few TRBJ1-5 TRBV4-1 TGCGCCAGCAGCCAAGGGACAGGGGGGACCAATCAGCCCCAGCATTTT CASSQGTGGTNQPQHF
- - TRBJ2-5 TRBV4-1 TGCGCCAGCAGCCACCCCATTGACAGGACCGAAGAGACCCAGTACTTC CASSHPIDRTEETQYF
- - TRBJ2-3 TRBV30 TGTGCCTGGAGTTCCCCGTCTAGGCCCTCTAGCACAGATACGCAGTATTTT CAWSSPSRPSSTDTQYF
- - TRBJ1-4 TRBV27 TGTGCCAGCAGTGCCCTCCGGGAGGTTAATGAAAAACTGTTTTTT CASSALREVNEKLFF
TRBD2 - TRBJ2-3 TRBV7-2 TGTGCCAGCAGCTTAGCGGGACTAGCGGGGGGAAAGACAGATACGCAGTATTTT CASSLAGLAGGKTDTQYF
TRBD2 - TRBJ2-5 TRBV7-9 TGTGCCAGCGGAAAAGCGGGGGGCGAGACCCAGTACTTC CASGKAGGETQYF
- - TRBJ2-7 TRBV6-5 TGTGCCAGCAGTTACTCGCGGGACAGCGGCTACGAGCAGTACTTC CASSYSRDSGYEQYF
TRBD1 - TRBJ2-7 TRBV19 TGTGCCAGTAGCTGGGGGACAGGGCCCTACGAGCAGTACTTC CASSWGTGPYEQYF
- - TRBJ2-7 TRBV6-2/TRBV6-3 TGTGCCAGCAGTTACGGACGGGGGAGTCACTACGAGCAGTACTTC CASSYGRGSHYEQYF
- - TRBJ1-5 TRBV19 TGTGCCAGTAGTATCAACTCCGGGACACATAGCAATCAGCCCCAGCATTTT CASSINSGTHSNQPQHF
- - TRBJ1-6 TRBV27 TGTGCCACCACATCCAGGGTATCTTCCCTGAATAATTCACCCCTCCACTTT CATTSRVSSLNNSPLHF
TRBD2 - TRBJ2-3 TRBV11-2 TGTGCCAGCAAGGGGCGGGGGGCTCCGTCTGATACGCAGTATTTT CASKGRGAPSDTQYF
TRBD1 - TRBJ2-7 TRBV5-1 TGCGCCAGCAGGATAACAGGGGCCCCAGAGCAGTACTTC CASRITGAPEQYF
- - TRBJ1-1 TRBV6-5 TGTGCCAGCAGTTACTCGAGAACAGGGTTCACTGAAGCTTTCTTT CASSYSRTGFTEAFF
- - TRBJ2-3 TRBV3-1/TRBV3-2 TGTGCCAGCAGCCCAACCGGGTTCACAGATACGCAGTATTTT CASSPTGFTDTQYF
TRBD2 - TRBJ2-5 TRBV4-1 TGCGCCAGCAGCCAGAGCGGGGGGAAGGACTCTGAGACCCAGTACTTC CASSQSGGKDSETQYF
TRBD1 - TRBJ2-2 TRBV5-4 TGTGCCACAGGGACAGGGGGTAACACCGGGGAGCTGTTTTTT CATGTGGNTGELFF
- - TRBJ1-1 TRBV2 TGTGCCAGTATAGACGGGAATACCTCTGAGGCTTTCTTT CASIDGNTSEAFF
- - TRBJ1-2 TRBV5-1 TGCGCCAGCAGCTTGGCACGGAGATCGGGCTACACCTTC CASSLARRSGYTF
- few TRBJ2-5 TRBV9 TGTGCCAGCAGCCCAAACACAGCTTTGGGGACCCAGTACTTC CASSPNTALGTQYF
- - TRBJ2-1 TRBV30 TGTGCCTGGAGTGTGGGGGCAGGGTATGTTAATGAGCAGTTCTTC CAWSVGAGYVNEQFF
TRBD1 once TRBJ1-3 TRBV5-1 TGCGCCAGCAGCGCCGGACAGAGGGACAGCACCATATATTTT CASSAGQRDSTIYF
TRBD1 - TRBJ1-5 TRBV28 TGTGCCAGCAGCCCCGCCGGAACAGGGGGCAATCAGCCCCAGCATTTT CASSPAGTGGNQPQHF